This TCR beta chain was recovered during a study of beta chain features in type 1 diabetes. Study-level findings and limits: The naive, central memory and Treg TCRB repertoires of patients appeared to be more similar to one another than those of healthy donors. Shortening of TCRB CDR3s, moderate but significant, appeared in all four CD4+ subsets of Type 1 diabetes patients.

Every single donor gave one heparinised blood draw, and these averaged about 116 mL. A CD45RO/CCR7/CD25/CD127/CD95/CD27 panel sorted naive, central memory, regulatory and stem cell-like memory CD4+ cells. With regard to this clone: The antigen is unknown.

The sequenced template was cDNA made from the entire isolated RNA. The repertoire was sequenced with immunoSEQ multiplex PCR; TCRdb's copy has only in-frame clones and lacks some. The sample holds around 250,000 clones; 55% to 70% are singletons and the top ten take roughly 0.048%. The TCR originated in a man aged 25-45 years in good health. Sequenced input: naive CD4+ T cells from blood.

CDR3 in DNA: TGTGCCTGGACCCTGGCGGGCAGAACCGGGGAGCTGTTTTTT. The encoded protein is CAWTLAGRTGELFF. The rearrangement uses TRBV30 and TRBJ2-2; possibly TRBD2 for D (5 bases). This CDR3 region has 14 residues. Trimming removed 4 bases at V and 5 bases at J, with 14 bases between. Germline V CDR1 and CDR2: GTSNPN, SVGIG (reference sequence).